The T cell receptor beta chain under discussion was sequenced for a study of cytomegalovirus exposure and HLA in healthy donors. Study-level background: Later, an analysis reported that the 130 or so validation repertoires had used the same platform as the approximately 690 first-cohort repertoires.

Measured with immunoSEQ multiplex PCR; TCRdb has only the in-frame clones, and not every one. The repertoire holds more than 150,000 clones, with around 84% as singletons. The germline gives CDR1 SGHTA, CDR2 FQGNSA. The V gene lost 8 bases and the J gene lost 2 bases, with 8 bases spanning the gap. The CDR3 is 12 residues long. The study, taken as a whole, reports: The study flagged 150 to 200 TCR beta chains as cytomegalovirus-associated.

In the case of this clone: Its matching antigen is unknown.

Sequencing input: PBMCs. This sequence joins TRBV7-2 and TRBJ2-3; possible D gene TRBD2, 5 bases. This sequence originates from a man in his late teens or twenties in good health and CMV-seropositive. This chain's CDR3 is CASERDTDTQYF. The CDR3 DNA reads as TGTGCCAGCGAGAGGGACACAGATACGCAGTATTTT.